The next 10 T cell receptor beta chains were all read from a single sample in a study of PD-L1 blockade in urothelial cancer. Sample time point: pretreatment peripheral blood. Sequencing used immunoSEQ multiplex PCR; TCRdb keeps in-frame clones, though not all of them. The sample carries under 95,000 clones, about four fifths recorded once. Sequenced here: PBMCs, sampled around atezolizumab (anti-PD-L1) treatment. All receptors come from a woman aged 65 to 85 with urothelial cancer.

This chain joins TRBV13 and TRBJ2-7, with TRBD1 matching 7 bases. The CDR3 length is 16 residues. Per the germline V gene, CDR1 is PRHDT and CDR2 is FYEKMQ (reference sequence). The trim removed 1 base at V and 5 bases at J, leaving 11 bases unmatched. The CDR3: CASSLATGVEGDEQYF. For the CDR3, the DNA is TGTGCCAGCAGCTTAGCCACAGGGGTTGAGGGGGACGAGCAGTACTTC.

The chain combines TRBV6-1 with TRBJ1-2; weak D call: TRBD1 (5 bases). The CDR3 runs 14 residues. With 6 bases removed from V and 2 bases from J, the gap between germline ends came to 13 bases. In germline, CDR1 is MNHNS, CDR2 SASEGT. The CDR3: CASRMDNLNYGYTF. DNA of the CDR3: TGTGCCAGCAGAATGGACAACCTAAACTATGGCTACACCTTC.

The chain has TRBV28 and TRBJ2-1; 8 positions agree with TRBD2. Trimming at V came to 5 bases and at J to 0 bases, leaving 3 bases not matched to a gene. The CDR3 runs to 15 residues. CDR1 and CDR2 from the germline V gene are MDHEN and SYDVKM. CDR3 bases: TGTGCCAGCAGTGCCGGGACTAGCTCCTACAATGAGCAGTTCTTC. This encodes CASSAGTSSYNEQFF.

The gene calls are TRBV5-6 and TRBJ1-6; 9 bases fit TRBD1. Per the germline V gene, CDR1 is SGHDT and CDR2 is YYEEEE. J lost 6 bases, V lost 5 bases, and 6 bases had no gene match. This CDR3 contains 15 residues. CDR3 bases: TGTGCCAGCAGAAAACAGGGGGCGAGTAATTCACCCCTCCACTTT. Residues: CASRKQGASNSPLHF.

This chain uses TRBV28 with TRBJ2-7; D gene unclear. CDR1 is MDHEN and CDR2 is SYDVKM in the germline V gene. V was cut by 5 bases and J by 5 bases, with 4 bases left in between. The CDR3 extends over 10 amino acids. For the CDR3, the DNA is TGTGCCAGCAGTCTCGACGAGCAGTACTTC. It translates to CASSLDEQYF.

This rearrangement joins TRBV2 to TRBJ2-1; 8 bases map to TRBD2. The V and J ends lost 10 bases and 4 bases, in that order; junction bases with no gene match: 9. CDR1 and CDR2 (germline): SNHLY, FYNNEI. This CDR3 region has 14 residues. The CDR3 DNA sequence: TGTGCCACCGCAGCGGGAGCTTTATACAATGAGCAGTTCTTC. Residues: CATAAGALYNEQFF.

The chain links TRBV9 to TRBJ2-7, with D possibly matching TRBD1 (6 bases). The CDR3 totals 13 residues. Germline V gives CDR1 SGDLS, CDR2 YYNGEE. Trimming shortened V by 3 bases and J by 0 bases, and 7 bases separated the two germline ends. The CDR3 spells CASSADSSYEQYF. As DNA, the CDR3 is TGTGCCAGCAGCGCGGACAGCTCCTACGAGCAGTACTTC. The full variable domain, rest sourced from reference TRBV9 and TRBJ2-7, is DSGVTQTPKHLITATGQRVTLRCSPRSGDLSVYWYQQSLDQGLQFLIQYYNGEERAKGNILERFSAQQFPDLHSELNLSSLELGDSALYFCASSADSSYEQYFGPGTRLTVT.

J is TRBJ1-1 and V is TRBV7-9, with 7 bases matching TRBD1. The CDR3 is 12 amino acids. The J segment lost 8 bases and the V segment lost 4 bases, leaving 4 bases of the junction unmatched. Germline V gene data show CDR1 as SEHNR and CDR2 as FQNEAQ (reference sequence). CDR3: CASSSATGEAFF. The CDR3 nucleotides are TGTGCCAGCAGCTCGGCGACAGGGGAAGCTTTCTTT. The full variable domain, in which reference TRBV7-9 and TRBJ1-1 provide the parts outside the CDR3, is DTGVSQNPRHKITKRGQNVTFRCDPISEHNRLYWYRQTLGQGPEFLTYFQNEAQLEKSRLLSDRFSAERPKGSFSTLEIQRTEQGDSAMYLCASSSATGEAFFGQGTRLTVV.

The chain is built from TRBV28 and TRBJ2-2; no clear D gene. The germline V gene encodes CDR1 MDHEN and CDR2 SYDVKM. Trimming pared 3 bases from V and 5 bases from J, leaving 19 bases between. CDR3 size: 17 residues. The CDR3 region has the DNA TGTGCCAGCAGTTTTGTCTCCCTGGCATACCTTACCGGGGAGCTGTTTTTT. It is translated as CASSFVSLAYLTGELFF.

The rearrangement links TRBV7-9 to TRBJ1-2, with a tentative D call TRBD1 (6 bases). V dropped 6 bases and J dropped 2 bases, with 13 bases sitting between them. The CDR3 consists of 14 residues. Germline V CDR1 and CDR2: SEHNR, FQNEAQ (reference sequence). This CDR3 is CASSSSTGNYGYTF. CDR3 DNA: TGTGCCAGCAGTTCCTCAACAGGGAACTATGGCTACACCTTC.